This entry describes one TCR beta chain. Through a sample-barcoded 5' primer and a J-beta primer mix, a second PCR was run for about 7 to 12 cycles. TCRdb recomputed calls from the 5' RACE reads with MiXCR, one row per CDR3 protein. The table lists about 800,000 distinct CDR3 sequences, roughly 25% of them singletons. With V trimmed by 5 bases and J by 4 bases, 12 bases remained unmatched. CDR3 length: 15 residues. Germline loops: CDR1 DFQATT, CDR2 SNEGSKA (reference sequence). The entry originates in a study of blood T cells in healthy people across ages. Separately, the same data were catalogued under a study of T cells of mothers and their children. Turning to that study: The yield was over 8 million TCR beta CDR3 reads from each mother and about 3.2 million from each child. The authors found no persistent microchimeric T cell clones.

The V gene is TRBV20-1, the J gene TRBJ2-7; 9 bases agree with TRBD2. The receptor's source is a boy younger than 18 in good health. Sequenced input: blood. CDR3 residues: CSAGFGTSPEYEQYF. The CDR3 coding sequence is TGCAGTGCTGGATTCGGGACTAGCCCTGAGTACGAGCAGTACTTC.